Following are 13 T cell receptor beta chains from one sample sequenced in a study of cytomegalovirus exposure and HLA in healthy donors. The study ran its PCR with 60 Vbeta and 13 Jbeta primers. Using immunoSEQ multiplex PCR, the repertoire was profiled, and TCRdb retains in-frame clones only, with some absent. The table has approximately 77,000 clones, more than 75% seen once; the top ten hold roughly 12%. Sequenced: PBMCs. All receptors derive from a male donor in good health and CMV-seropositive.

The chain recombines TRBV29-1 with TRBJ1-5; D uncertain. With 7 bases removed from V and 6 bases from J, the gap between germline ends came to 16 bases. The germline CDR1 and CDR2 sequences are SQVTM and ANQGSEA. This CDR3 region has 13 residues. This chain's CDR3 is CSAKVQAGQPQHF. DNA of the CDR3: TGCAGCGCCAAGGTTCAAGCGGGTCAGCCCCAGCATTTT.

This rearrangement joins TRBV7-9 to TRBJ2-7, with 7 bases identical to TRBD2. The CDR3 is made up of 15 amino acids. The V segment lost 7 bases and the J segment 7 bases; nucleotides outside the gene matches: 16. CDR1 SEHNR and CDR2 FQNEAQ come from the germline V gene (reference sequence). In DNA, the CDR3 is TGTGCCAGCACCTCGGGGCGGGAGACCGACTTGGAGCAGTACTTC. It encodes CASTSGRETDLEQYF.

This clone occurred a few times. The chain links TRBV27 to TRBJ1-2; TRBD1 aligns across 9 bases. The CDR3 is 13 amino acids. The germline gives CDR1 MNHEY, CDR2 SMNVEV (reference sequence). Losses at the gene ends were 6 bases for V and 7 bases for J; bases not matched to a gene: 6. This chain's CDR3 is CASSRDREFGYTF. CDR3 coding DNA: TGTGCCAGCAGCCGGGACAGGGAATTTGGCTACACCTTC.

This chain links TRBV7-3 with TRBJ1-1; no clear D gene. This CDR3 is built from 13 residues. CDR1 and CDR2 (germline): SGHTA, FQGTGA. V lost 5 bases and J lost 1, with 8 bases in between. Written as DNA, the CDR3 is TGTGCCAGCAGCCCCGCGCCGAACACTGAAGCTTTCTTT. Translating it yields CASSPAPNTEAFF. Together with reference TRBV7-3 and TRBJ1-1, the CDR3 gives the full variable domain: GAGVSQTPSNKVTEKGKYVELRCDPISGHTALYWYRQSLGQGPEFLIYFQGTGAADDSGLPNDRFFAVRPEGSVSTLKIQRTERGDSAVYLCASSPAPNTEAFFGQGTRLTVV.

The chain is built from TRBV18 and TRBJ2-2, with D perhaps matching TRBD1 (6 bases). V lost 1 base and J lost 6, with 18 bases in between. CDR3 size: 17 residues. Germline V gives CDR1 KGHSH, CDR2 LQKENI. The CDR3 is CASSPLSPGTLSGELFF. Here the CDR3 DNA reads TGTGCCAGCTCACCACTAAGCCCCGGGACACTCTCCGGGGAGCTGTTTTTT.

This clone is a singleton in its sample. The J gene is TRBJ2-6, the V gene TRBV2; a possible D gene is TRBD2 (5 bases). Trimming stripped 4 bases from V and 0 bases from J, with 7 bases between. Germline loops: CDR1 SNHLY, CDR2 FYNNEI. This CDR3 region has 15 residues. The CDR3 sequence is CASSGRGSGANVLTF. The CDR3 DNA reads TGTGCCAGCAGTGGTCGGGGCTCTGGGGCCAACGTCCTGACTTTC.

The V and J genes are TRBV27 and TRBJ2-3; 8 bases agree with TRBD2. The CDR3 extends over 15 amino acids. Trimming cost V 4 bases and J 1 base; bases outside gene matches: 4. CDR1 and CDR2 from the germline V gene are MNHEY and SMNVEV (reference sequence). In DNA, the CDR3 is TGTGCCAGCAGTTATACTAGCGGAGGCACAGATACGCAGTATTTT. Translating gives CASSYTSGGTDTQYF.

The count of this clone is one. The same CDR3 also results from other DNA sequences found in this sample. CDR3 region: CASSLLAGGYNEQFF. In nucleotides, the CDR3 is TGTGCCAGCAGCCTACTGGCGGGGGGGTACAATGAGCAGTTCTTC. The chain has TRBV5-6 and TRBJ2-1; 9 bases fit TRBD2. The CDR3 has 15 residues. V lost 4 bases to trimming and J lost 4 bases; unmatched junction nucleotides: 6. The germline gives CDR1 SGHDT, CDR2 YYEEEE.

This chain links TRBV21-1 with TRBJ1-4. TRBV21-1 is listed as a pseudogene. The CDR3 totals 16 residues. CDR3 sequence: CASSKAPGQGGEKLFF. For the CDR3, the DNA is TGTGCCAGCAGCAAAGCGCCAGGCCAAGGAGGTGAAAAACTGTTTTTT.

In nucleotides, the CDR3 is TGTGCCATCTCAGGACAGGCACAAGAGACCCAGTACTTC. Its protein product is CAISGQAQETQYF. The rearrangement uses TRBV10-3 and TRBJ2-5, with 7 bases aligning to TRBD1. Per the germline V gene, CDR1 is ENHRY and CDR2 is SYGVKD. The CDR3 sequence is 13 residues long. The J segment lost 2 bases and the V segment lost 8 bases, leaving 5 bases of the junction unmatched.

The CDR3 sequence: CASNGGRGETQYF. DNA for the CDR3: TGTGCCAGCAACGGCGGCAGAGGAGAGACCCAGTACTTC. V usage is TRBV2 and J usage is TRBJ2-5; D remains ambiguous. Deletions cut 7 bases from V and 4 bases from J, with 13 bases between. Germline V gene lookup returns CDR1 SNHLY and CDR2 FYNNEI. The CDR3 is 13 residues long. Full variable domain (missing parts from reference TRBV2 and TRBJ2-5): EPEVTQTPSHQVTQMGQEVILRCVPISNHLYFYWYRQILGQKVEFLVSFYNNEISEKSEIFDDQFSVERPDGSNFTLKIRSTKLEDSAMYFCASNGGRGETQYFGPGTRLLVL.

The gene calls are TRBV30 and TRBJ1-5; a possible D gene is TRBD1 (5 bases). The CDR3 is 14 residues long. Trimming stripped 2 bases from V and 2 bases from J, with 10 bases between. Germline V CDR1 and CDR2: GTSNPN, SVGIG (reference sequence). CDR3 residues: CAWSRAGRNQPQHF. DNA for the CDR3: TGTGCCTGGAGTCGCGCGGGACGCAATCAGCCCCAGCATTTT.

The CDR3 DNA reads as TGTGCCAGCGGAAGGGGCTTTACCGCCCACGAGCAGTACTTC. Its protein is CASGRGFTAHEQYF. The V gene is TRBV6-5, the J gene TRBJ2-7, with a possible D match to TRBD1 (5 bases). The CDR3 contains 14 residues. The germline V gene encodes CDR1 MNHEY and CDR2 SVGAGI. With 8 bases removed from V and 5 bases from J, the gap between germline ends came to 19 bases.